These 7 T cell receptor beta chains share one sample of origin, sequenced in a study of graft-versus-host responses after intestinal transplantation. Profiled with immunoSEQ multiplex PCR; TCRdb holds only in-frame clones, not every one. The table includes around 20,000 clones, approximately 89% detected once. The sample consisted of PBMCs, taken more than 64 days after intestinal transplantation. These receptors all stem from a human patient who received an intestinal transplant, so some T cells may come from the graft donor.

The V and J genes are TRBV7-9 and TRBJ2-2; TRBD2 agrees at 10 bases. V lost 5 bases, J lost 4 bases, and 13 bases stayed unmatched. Germline CDR1 and CDR2: SEHNR and FQNEAQ (reference sequence). CDR3 length equals 18 residues. The CDR3 nucleotides are TGTGCCAGCAGCACTAGCTCCTGGGCTAGCGGGGGCACCGGGGAGCTGTTTTTT. Its protein is CASSTSSWASGGTGELFF.

J is TRBJ2-7 and V is TRBV4-3, with D possibly TRBD1 on 5 matching bases. The length of the CDR3 is 14 residues. Looked up from germline, CDR1 is LGHNA and CDR2 is YSLEER. V lost 0 bases, J lost 4 bases, and 10 bases lay in between. CDR3 region: CASSQEAGKYEQYF. In nucleotides, the CDR3 is TGCGCCAGCAGCCAAGAGGCAGGGAAATACGAGCAGTACTTC.

The chain couples TRBV29-1 to TRBJ2-7; 10 bases are a match to TRBD2. The germline V gene has CDR1 SQVTM and CDR2 ANQGSEA. This CDR3 is built from 13 residues. The trim removed 6 bases at V and 1 base at J, leaving 3 bases unmatched. The DNA of the CDR3 is TGCAGCGTCCTTAGCGGGGGGTCCTACGAGCAGTACTTC. Translating it yields CSVLSGGSYEQYF.

The CDR3 region has the DNA TGTGCCAGCAGCGAAGGGACAGGGGGAGGGACTGAAGCTTTCTTT. Amino acids: CASSEGTGGGTEAFF. The chain employs TRBV9 and TRBJ1-1; 11 positions agree with TRBD1. The CDR3 loop spans 15 amino acids. Germline V gene sequence: CDR1 SGDLS, CDR2 YYNGEE. J lost 5 bases, V lost 3 bases, and 6 bases had no gene match. Combining the CDR3 with reference TRBV9 and TRBJ1-1 gives the whole variable domain DSGVTQTPKHLITATGQRVTLRCSPRSGDLSVYWYQQSLDQGLQFLIQYYNGEERAKGNILERFSAQQFPDLHSELNLSSLELGDSALYFCASSEGTGGGTEAFFGQGTRLTVV.

The chain combines TRBV4-3 with TRBJ2-1; 10 nucleotides match TRBD2. Losses at the gene ends were 1 base for V and 8 bases for J; bases not matched to a gene: 5. This CDR3 comprises 15 residues. Germline lookup yields CDR1 LGHNA and CDR2 YSLEER. The CDR3 region is CASSQAIAGGHEQFF. The CDR3 DNA reads as TGCGCCAGCAGCCAAGCTATAGCGGGGGGACATGAGCAGTTCTTC.

The rearrangement uses TRBV11-3 and TRBJ2-5, with 8 nucleotides matching TRBD1. V shed 4 bases and J 5 bases; nucleotides not matched to a gene: 15. CDR1 and CDR2 from the germline V gene are SGHNT and YENEEA. The CDR3 runs to 17 residues. CDR3 DNA sequence: TGTGCCAGCAGCTCACAAAACGGACAGGGACCGGGGGAGACCCAGTACTTC. Protein sequence: CASSSQNGQGPGETQYF.

The V call is TRBV29-1, the J call TRBJ1-3; 9 bases align to TRBD1. The CDR3 loop spans 14 amino acids. Trimming at V came to 7 bases and at J to 3 bases, leaving 7 bases not matched to a gene. Germline V gene data show CDR1 as SQVTM and CDR2 as ANQGSEA. Here the CDR3 reads CSALGQGGGNTIYF. The CDR3 DNA reads TGCAGCGCCTTGGGACAGGGAGGTGGAAACACCATATATTTT.